This T cell receptor (beta chain) is from a study of T cell repertoires in cytomegalovirus infection. Study-level background: CMV infection plus the matching HLA type was flagged by public TCR beta signatures. Broader study findings: HLA-C-restricted CMV clonotypes gave the most frequent clonotype in two of eight donors. CMV carriers with the relevant HLA were identified by cumulative public TCR beta family frequency.

Trimming removed 3 bases at V and 7 bases at J, with 10 bases between. Germline V lookup: CDR1 SGHDT, CDR2 YYEEEE. CDR3 size: 13 residues. This clonotype appeared a few times. The target antigen is unknown. TCRdb re-called the reads through MiXCR, storing one row per CDR3 protein. The top ten hold 20% to 30% of the sample, which has approximately 500,000 distinct CDR3 sequences, about 17% seen once. Sequenced: CD8+ T cells from PBMCs. The gene calls are TRBV5-6 and TRBJ2-2, with D perhaps matching TRBD1 or TRBD2 (5 bases each). The sequence derives from a human donor in good health (CMV status not recorded). Some clones in this sample may be carry-over from other donors' samples. The CDR3, as DNA: TGTGCCAGCAGCTGGGGGACGGTCGGGGAGCTGTTTTTT. Translating gives CASSWGTVGELFF.